This paragraph covers one T cell receptor (beta chain) sequence. Its antigen is currently not known. The input lacks base qualities; no much larger clone sits a single base away. These data belong to a study of T-cell reconstitution after alpha-beta-depleted transplantation in children (dated by TCRdb to the mid-2010s). Broadly, across the study: The study quantitatively tracked T-cell immune reconstitution after TCRalphabeta/CD19-depleted allogeneic hematopoietic cell transplantation in children using TCR repertoire profiling.

Overall study results and their limits: In some patients, the high TCRbeta diversity seen at day 60 was put down to recipient T cells and intrathymic progenitors that had survived conditioning. The apparently early recovery of alphabetaT-cell counts about two months after transplant reportedly depended on only several hundred rapidly expanded clones that came from non-depleted graft cells. Over subsequent months, a decline in hyperexpanded clone frequencies was noted, and after one year, T-cell counts and TCRbeta diversity were mostly ascribed to newly produced T cells.

The library was obtained by PCR. The sequencer listed for this sample is Illumina HiSeq 2500. Molecular barcoding was employed in the preparation of TCR libraries, with unique molecular identifiers being used to normalize TCRbeta repertoire quantification. TCRdb reran the public reads through fastp at Q25 and MiXCR, keeping productive beta chains. Every entry covers one CDR3 protein and lists the most common genes and DNA from its rows. The sample records under 150,000 distinct CDR3 sequences, roughly 9.7% of which are singletons. Around 24% of the sample rests with the top ten. CDR1 and CDR2 (LNHDA, SQIVND) derive from the germline V gene (reference sequence). The CDR3 goes from the cysteine to the phenylalanine over 15 residues. The DNA shown is the 45-base CDR3, in frame from base 1. From V the trimming removes 8 bases and from J it removes 6 bases, while the gene matches leave 13 bases of the junction unaccounted for.

The treatment or condition label corresponds to: allogeneic hematopoietic cell transplantation with graft depleted of TCRalphabeta T cells and CD19 B cells. Transplant recipients were children who received TCRalphabeta/CD19-depleted allogeneic hematopoietic cell grafts. The sequence links TRBV19 to TRBJ2-5, and 9 junctional nucleotides match TRBD1. This sequence originates from a girl less than two years old who had a stem cell transplant for combined immunodeficiency, so the T cells may come from the graft donor. This sample comprised PBMCs, mostly from graft donor cells, obtained 180 days after TCRalphabeta/CD19-depleted stem cell transplant. The CDR3 protein sequence reads: CASGFRGQGVKTQYF. In nucleotides, the sequence is TGTGCCAGTGGATTCCGGGGACAGGGAGTAAAGACCCAGTACTTC.